This T cell receptor (beta chain) originates from a study of tumor and adjacent non-tumor tissue in lung cancer. The overall study: Stage I to III disease affected approximately 11 men and roughly five women aged roughly 31 to 80. Study-level results: Tumor repertoires had a smaller top 100 clone share than normal lung. Tumor tissue had significantly higher TCR diversity than normal lung.

As to this clonotype: What it recognizes is unknown. No conserved phenylalanine or tryptophan ends this CDR3, so it is likely a read error.

The template was RNA from unsorted bulk tissue. A modified ARM-PCR protocol with three rounds of nested PCR amplified TCRbeta. Each CDR3 protein is one row after TCRdb ran MiXCR on the multiplex PCR reads. The sample has more than 60,000 distinct CDR3 sequences; roughly 73% are singletons. This receptor was obtained from a woman in her 50s with non-small cell lung cancer. The sequenced sample was lung tumor tissue.

CDR3 sequence: CSVKQGNTDTQYL. The CDR3 DNA reads TGCAGCGTTAAGCAGGGTAACACAGATACGCAGTATCTT. J is TRBJ2-3 and V is TRBV29-1; D may be TRBD1 (5 bases). The V gene's germline CDR1 is SQVTM and CDR2 ANQGSEA. V was trimmed by 5 bases and J by 2 bases, leaving 11 bases between them. The length of the CDR3 is 13 residues.